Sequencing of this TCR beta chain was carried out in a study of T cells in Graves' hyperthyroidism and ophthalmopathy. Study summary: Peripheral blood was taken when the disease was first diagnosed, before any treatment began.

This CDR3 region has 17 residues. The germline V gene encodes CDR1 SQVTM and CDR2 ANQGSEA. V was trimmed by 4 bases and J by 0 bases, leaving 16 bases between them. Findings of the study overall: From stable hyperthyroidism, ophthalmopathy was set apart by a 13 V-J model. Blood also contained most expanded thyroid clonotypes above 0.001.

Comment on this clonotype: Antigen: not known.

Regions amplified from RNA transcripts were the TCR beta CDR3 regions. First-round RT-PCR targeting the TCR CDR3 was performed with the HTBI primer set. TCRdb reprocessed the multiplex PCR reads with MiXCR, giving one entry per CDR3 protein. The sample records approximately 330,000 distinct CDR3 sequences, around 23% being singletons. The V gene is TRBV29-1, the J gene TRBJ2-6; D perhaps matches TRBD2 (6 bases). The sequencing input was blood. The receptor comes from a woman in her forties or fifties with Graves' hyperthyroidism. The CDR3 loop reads CSVVEPSVVSGANVLTF. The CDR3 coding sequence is TGCAGCGTTGTGGAACCTAGCGTTGTCTCTGGGGCCAACGTCCTGACTTTC.